This T cell receptor (beta chain) was sequenced in a study of memory CD4+ T cells and cytomegalovirus serostatus. Single viable CD3+CD4+CD8-CD45RO+ cells were sorted as the memory CD4+ T cells. Libraries were prepared by immunoSEQ multiplex PCR; TCRdb keeps only in-frame clonotypes and omits some of them. The sample holds about 60,000 clones, roughly four fifths seen once. Trimming cost V 3 bases and J 1 base, with 6 bases left between them. The CDR3 consists of 14 residues. Germline V lookup: CDR1 LNHDA, CDR2 SQIVND (reference sequence). The chain combines TRBV19 with TRBJ1-4, with D possibly TRBD1 on 5 matching bases. The specimen was memory CD4+ T cells from blood. This receptor was taken from an adult in good health and CMV-seronegative. The CDR3 region is CASSIRVTNEKLFF. CDR3 coding DNA: TGTGCCAGTAGTATCAGGGTAACTAATGAAAAACTGTTTTTT.